This TCR beta chain was captured by sequencing in a study of cytomegalovirus exposure and HLA in healthy donors. 60 Vbeta and 13 Jbeta primers were used in PCR. Generated by immunoSEQ multiplex PCR, the TCRdb table keeps only in-frame clones and is missing some. The sample includes 100,000 to 150,000 clones, around 72% seen only once; the top ten take around 1.5%. A few counts support this clone. Its matching antigen is unknown. Looked up from germline, CDR1 is MNHNS and CDR2 is SASEGT. The CDR3 consists of 15 residues. The junction had 7 bases not matched to a gene; V was cut back by 3 bases and J by 4 bases. Points from the study as a whole: In all likelihood, a cluster of highly shared sequence variants was a sequencing artifact. Compared with the roughly 670-donor mean, an Asian-associated ancestry cluster reportedly had fewer N-insertions, according to a later analysis.

The sequence was obtained from a woman under 30 in good health and CMV-seronegative. Sequenced material: PBMCs. The rearrangement joins TRBV6-1 to TRBJ2-5; TRBD2 agrees at 8 bases. CDR3 DNA sequence: TGTGCCAGCAGTGACGTCGAAGCGGGAGCAGAGACCCAGTACTTC. Residues: CASSDVEAGAETQYF.